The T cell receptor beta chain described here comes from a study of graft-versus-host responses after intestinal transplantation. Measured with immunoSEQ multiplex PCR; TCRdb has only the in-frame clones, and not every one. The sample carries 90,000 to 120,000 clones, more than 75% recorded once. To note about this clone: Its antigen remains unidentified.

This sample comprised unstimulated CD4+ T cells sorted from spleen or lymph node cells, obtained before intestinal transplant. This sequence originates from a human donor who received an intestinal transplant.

In DNA form, the CDR3 reads TGCGCCAGCAGTGAGTGGGGGCGGGAGGGAAACAATGAGCAGTTCTTC. This encodes CASSEWGREGNNEQFF. The chain combines TRBV10-1 with TRBJ2-1, with 9 bases lining up with TRBD2. CDR3 length: 16 amino acids. Per germline, CDR1 WNHNN and CDR2 SYGVQD (reference sequence). Germline trimming cut 1 base from V and 5 bases from J; bases unmatched to any gene: 6.